The rows below give T cell receptor beta chains drawn from one sample of a study of response to subunit inactivated influenza vaccine. In TCRdb, the RT-PCR reads were re-called with MiXCR into one record per CDR3 protein. The sample shows about 830,000 distinct CDR3 sequences, under 20% of them seen only once. Sequences were derived from PBMCs from blood, sampled less than 6 days after vaccination. The receptors stem from a man aged 50 to 59 who received an inactivated influenza vaccine. Both conserved end residues are trimmed from each CDR3. Only some rows state a clone size, as once, few, many or a class for expanded clones.

clone_size: NA; v_call: TRBV10-3; j_call: TRBJ1-1; cdr3_aa: AISGMGSNTEAF
clone_size: NA; v_call: TRBV6-1; j_call: TRBJ1-3; cdr3_aa: ASSEGASGNTIY
clone_size: few; v_call: TRBV6-5; j_call: TRBJ1-2; cdr3_aa: ASSYSKWGGGYT
clone_size: few; v_call: TRBV7-3; j_call: TRBJ2-7; cdr3_aa: ASSINPDRGNEQY
clone_size: few; v_call: TRBV20-1; j_call: TRBJ2-2; cdr3_aa: SARGGRDANTGELF
clone_size: few; v_call: TRBV4-1; j_call: TRBJ2-3; cdr3_aa: ATSRTSVQDTQY
clone_size: few; v_call: TRBV7-2; j_call: TRBJ2-4; cdr3_aa: ASSILSGRRENIQY
clone_size: NA; v_call: TRBV5-1; j_call: TRBJ2-1; cdr3_aa: ASSKRVGVNEQF
clone_size: NA; v_call: TRBV2; j_call: TRBJ2-7; cdr3_aa: ASSDTVGSYEQY
clone_size: few; v_call: TRBV6-2/TRBV6-3; j_call: TRBJ2-2; cdr3_aa: ASSYRAGGPGELF
clone_size: NA; v_call: TRBV7-9; j_call: TRBJ2-1; cdr3_aa: AVYRESYNEQF
clone_size: NA; v_call: TRBV20-1; j_call: TRBJ2-7; cdr3_aa: SARDPASGHEQY
clone_size: few; v_call: TRBV18; j_call: TRBJ2-2; cdr3_aa: ASSVDYLRYTGELF
clone_size: NA; v_call: TRBV9; j_call: TRBJ2-2; cdr3_aa: ASSKGLAVEMGELF
clone_size: few; v_call: TRBV7-2; j_call: TRBJ1-4; cdr3_aa: ASSPSGTRINEKLF
clone_size: NA; v_call: TRBV7-9; j_call: TRBJ2-7; cdr3_aa: ASSVAGTFYEQY
clone_size: few; v_call: TRBV2; j_call: TRBJ1-2; cdr3_aa: ASSEDAPGYT
clone_size: few; v_call: TRBV7-2; j_call: TRBJ2-2; cdr3_aa: ASSPGGDTGELF
clone_size: few; v_call: TRBV4-3; j_call: TRBJ1-5; cdr3_aa: ASSQGRNSNQPQH
clone_size: NA; v_call: TRBV9; j_call: TRBJ2-1; cdr3_aa: ASSPAGPSYNEQF
clone_size: few; v_call: TRBV15; j_call: TRBJ1-1; cdr3_aa: ATSRDMLNTEAF
clone_size: few; v_call: TRBV24-1; j_call: TRBJ2-3; cdr3_aa: ATSDSRQGTDTQY
clone_size: few; v_call: TRBV6-2/TRBV6-3; j_call: TRBJ2-2; cdr3_aa: ASISPWGVETGELF
clone_size: NA; v_call: TRBV20-1; j_call: TRBJ2-7; cdr3_aa: SANHLAGGPYEQY
clone_size: NA; v_call: TRBV7-9; j_call: TRBJ2-3; cdr3_aa: TSSLARVAQY
clone_size: many; v_call: TRBV9; j_call: TRBJ2-1; cdr3_aa: ASTIAGGTYNEQF
clone_size: NA; v_call: TRBV20-1; j_call: TRBJ2-7; cdr3_aa: SSSGTTYEQY
clone_size: many; v_call: TRBV12-3/TRBV12-4; j_call: TRBJ2-1; cdr3_aa: ASSWGRGDYNEQF
clone_size: NA; v_call: TRBV24-1; j_call: TRBJ2-1; cdr3_aa: ATSDPGQGYEQF
clone_size: NA; v_call: TRBV10-3; j_call: TRBJ2-1; cdr3_aa: AIGRGTSYNEQF
clone_size: NA; v_call: TRBV7-9; j_call: TRBJ1-1; cdr3_aa: ASSSTGETEAF
clone_size: few; v_call: TRBV7-2; j_call: TRBJ2-7; cdr3_aa: ASSLYLAEEQY
clone_size: NA; v_call: TRBV28; j_call: TRBJ2-6; cdr3_aa: ASLPGIGSGANVLT
clone_size: few; v_call: TRBV29-1; j_call: TRBJ2-3; cdr3_aa: SVTKPTGRTDTQY
clone_size: NA; v_call: TRBV5-1; j_call: TRBJ2-3; cdr3_aa: ASSPGDNQDLY
clone_size: many; v_call: TRBV12-3/TRBV12-4; j_call: TRBJ2-1; cdr3_aa: ASSPLLAANEQF
clone_size: many; v_call: TRBV28; j_call: TRBJ2-3; cdr3_aa: ASEGHALSTDTQY
clone_size: few; v_call: TRBV12-3/TRBV12-4; j_call: TRBJ1-2; cdr3_aa: ASNQRGPFYGYT
clone_size: NA; v_call: TRBV6-2/TRBV6-3; j_call: TRBJ2-7; cdr3_aa: ASSLGQGRADEQY
clone_size: few; v_call: TRBV6-2/TRBV6-3; j_call: TRBJ2-2; cdr3_aa: ASSPTGRGTIGELF
clone_size: NA; v_call: TRBV12-3/TRBV12-4; j_call: TRBJ2-5; cdr3_aa: ASSSRTGSVETQY
clone_size: few; v_call: TRBV4-2; j_call: TRBJ1-2; cdr3_aa: ASSQGTGSYGYT
clone_size: many; v_call: TRBV7-8; j_call: TRBJ2-1; cdr3_aa: ASSSRTSGYNEQF
clone_size: few; v_call: TRBV7-9; j_call: TRBJ1-6; cdr3_aa: ASSPGYNDSPLH
clone_size: few; v_call: TRBV11-2; j_call: TRBJ2-3; cdr3_aa: ASSLRARTSGGARTDTQY
clone_size: few; v_call: TRBV12-3/TRBV12-4; j_call: TRBJ2-3; cdr3_aa: ASSGTSGPTDTQY
clone_size: NA; v_call: TRBV4-2; j_call: TRBJ2-5; cdr3_aa: ASSQVFGAQETQY
clone_size: many; v_call: TRBV10-3; j_call: TRBJ2-7; cdr3_aa: AISGDGDEQY
clone_size: few; v_call: TRBV15; j_call: TRBJ1-6; cdr3_aa: ATSRGQGPLSPLH
clone_size: NA; v_call: TRBV20-1; j_call: TRBJ1-5; cdr3_aa: SARAGGSQPQH
clone_size: many; v_call: TRBV11-2; j_call: TRBJ2-2; cdr3_aa: ASSLWDLGVAGELF
clone_size: NA; v_call: TRBV25-1; j_call: TRBJ2-7; cdr3_aa: ASSEAGTGPYEQY
clone_size: NA; v_call: TRBV25-1; j_call: TRBJ2-2; cdr3_aa: ASSEWTETGELF
clone_size: NA; v_call: TRBV20-1; j_call: TRBJ2-5; cdr3_aa: SARRASGGRIGETQY
clone_size: many; v_call: TRBV11-2; j_call: TRBJ2-7; cdr3_aa: ASSARAVVGAGEQY